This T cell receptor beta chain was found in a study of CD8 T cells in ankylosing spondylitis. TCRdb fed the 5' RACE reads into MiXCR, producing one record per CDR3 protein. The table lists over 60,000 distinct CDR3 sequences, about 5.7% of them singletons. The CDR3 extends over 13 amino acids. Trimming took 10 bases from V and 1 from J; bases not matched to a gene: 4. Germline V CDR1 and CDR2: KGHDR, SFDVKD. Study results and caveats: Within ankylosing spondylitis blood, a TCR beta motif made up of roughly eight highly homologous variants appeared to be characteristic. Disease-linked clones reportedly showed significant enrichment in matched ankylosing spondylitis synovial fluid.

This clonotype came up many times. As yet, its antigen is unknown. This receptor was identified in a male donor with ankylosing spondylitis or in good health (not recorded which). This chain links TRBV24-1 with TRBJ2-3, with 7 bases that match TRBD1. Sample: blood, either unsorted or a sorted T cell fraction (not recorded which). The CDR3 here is CATRTGGTDTQYF. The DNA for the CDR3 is TGTGCCACTCGGACAGGAGGCACAGATACGCAGTATTTT.